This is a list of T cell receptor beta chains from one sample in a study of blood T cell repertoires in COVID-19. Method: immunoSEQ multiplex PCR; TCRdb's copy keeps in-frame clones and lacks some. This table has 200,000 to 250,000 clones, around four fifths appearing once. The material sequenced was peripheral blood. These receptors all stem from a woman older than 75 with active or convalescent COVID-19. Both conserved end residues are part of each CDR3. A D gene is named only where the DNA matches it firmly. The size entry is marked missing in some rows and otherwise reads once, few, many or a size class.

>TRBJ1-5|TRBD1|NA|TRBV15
CATRRDRELSQPQHF
TGTGCCACCAGGAGGGACAGGGAACTGAGTCAGCCCCAGCATTTT
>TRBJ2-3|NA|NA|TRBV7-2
CASNVAVDTQYF
TGTGCCAGCAACGTCGCAGTGGATACGCAGTATTTT
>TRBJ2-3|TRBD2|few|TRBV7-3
CASSLIAGGTTDTQYF
TGTGCCAGCAGCTTGATAGCGGGGGGGACCACAGATACGCAGTATTTT
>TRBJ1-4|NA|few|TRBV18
CASSTAGSREEKLFF
TGTGCCAGCTCAACGGCGGGCTCAAGGGAGGAAAAACTGTTTTTT
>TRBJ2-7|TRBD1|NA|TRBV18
CASSRQGGNEQYF
TGTGCCAGCTCACGACAGGGGGGAAACGAGCAGTACTTC
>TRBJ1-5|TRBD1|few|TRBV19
CASNTGGGGQPQHF
TGTGCCAGTAACACAGGGGGCGGCGGTCAGCCCCAGCATTTT
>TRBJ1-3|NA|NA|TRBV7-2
CASSPGGSGNTIYF
TGTGCCAGCAGCCCGGGGGGGTCTGGAAACACCATATATTTT
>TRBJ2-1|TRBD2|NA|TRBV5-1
CASSLDVAGGGQFF
TGCGCCAGCAGCTTGGATGTGGCGGGAGGCGGGCAGTTCTTC
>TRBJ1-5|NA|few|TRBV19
CASSIVSGNQPQHF
TGTGCCAGTAGTATAGTTTCAGGGAATCAGCCCCAGCATTTT
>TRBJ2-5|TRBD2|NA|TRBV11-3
CASSFGGGAGFETQYF
TGTGCCAGCAGCTTTGGCGGGGGGGCTGGTTTTGAGACCCAGTACTTC
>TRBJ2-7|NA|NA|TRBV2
CASSGVYEQYF
TGTGCCAGCAGTGGAGTCTACGAGCAGTACTTC
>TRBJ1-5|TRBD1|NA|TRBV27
CASRTGGPLGNQPQHF
TGTGCCAGCAGGACAGGGGGCCCTCTGGGCAATCAGCCCCAGCATTTT
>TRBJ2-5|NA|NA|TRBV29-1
CSVALAKETQYF
TGCAGCGTTGCCTTAGCGAAAGAGACCCAGTACTTC
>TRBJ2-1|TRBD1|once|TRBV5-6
CASSFQDRANEQFF
TGTGCCAGCAGCTTTCAGGACAGGGCTAATGAGCAGTTCTTC
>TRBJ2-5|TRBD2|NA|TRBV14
CASSRTLAGGGETQYF
TGTGCCAGCAGCCGGACGCTAGCGGGAGGGGGAGAGACCCAGTACTTC
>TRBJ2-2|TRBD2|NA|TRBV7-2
CASRLGLAGGTSGELFF
TGTGCCAGCAGGTTGGGACTAGCGGGAGGCACGTCCGGGGAGCTGTTTTTT
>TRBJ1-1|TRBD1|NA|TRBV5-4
CASSRDRGQVSLEAFF
TGTGCCAGCAGCCGCGACAGGGGCCAGGTTTCACTTGAAGCTTTCTTT
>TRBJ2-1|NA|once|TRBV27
CASSSSWTVGNEQFF
TGTGCCAGCAGTTCCTCCTGGACAGTCGGGAATGAGCAGTTCTTC
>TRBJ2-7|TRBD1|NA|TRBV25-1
CARTRDSYERYF
TGTGCCAGAACCCGGGACAGTTACGAGCGGTACTTC
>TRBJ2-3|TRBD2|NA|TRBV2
CASSGLAVSTDTQYF
TGTGCCAGCAGTGGGCTAGCGGTGAGCACAGATACGCAGTATTTT
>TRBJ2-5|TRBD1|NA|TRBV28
CASSFSLGRGPQETQYF
TGTGCCAGCAGTTTTAGTCTTGGCAGGGGGCCTCAAGAGACCCAGTACTTC
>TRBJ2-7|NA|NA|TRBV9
CASSVEAAPSYEQYF
TGTGCCAGCAGCGTAGAGGCGGCTCCATCCTACGAGCAGTACTTC
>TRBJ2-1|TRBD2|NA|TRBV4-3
CASSQDWTSGEQFF
TGCGCCAGCAGCCAAGATTGGACTAGCGGGGAGCAGTTCTTC
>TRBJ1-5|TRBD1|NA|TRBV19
CATTGGWAQPQHF
TGTGCCACCACAGGGGGCTGGGCTCAGCCCCAGCATTTT
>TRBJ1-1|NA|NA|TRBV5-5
CASSLQGPNTEAFF
TGTGCCAGCAGCTTGCAGGGGCCGAACACTGAAGCTTTCTTT
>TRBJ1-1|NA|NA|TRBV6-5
CASSPGYEAFF
TGTGCCAGCAGTCCGGGTTACGAAGCTTTCTTT
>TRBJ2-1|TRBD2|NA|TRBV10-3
CAIRAGGGRDEQFF
TGTGCCATCAGGGCCGGGGGGGGCCGGGATGAGCAGTTCTTC
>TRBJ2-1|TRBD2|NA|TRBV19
CASTTTKRGGPYEQFF
TGTGCCAGTACAACTACTAAGCGGGGGGGGCCGTATGAGCAGTTCTTC
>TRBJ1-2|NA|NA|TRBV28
CASSLPRRGEGGYTF
TGTGCCAGCAGTCTCCCCAGACGAGGGGAGGGTGGCTACACCTTC
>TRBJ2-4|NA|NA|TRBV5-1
CASRQGSKNIQYF
TGCGCCAGCAGGCAGGGCTCCAAAAACATTCAGTACTTC
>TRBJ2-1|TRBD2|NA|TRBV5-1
CASSAGLAESEKFF
TGCGCCAGCAGCGCAGGACTAGCGGAGTCGGAAAAGTTCTTC
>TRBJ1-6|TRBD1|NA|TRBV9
CASSGQGSYNSPLHF
TGTGCCAGCAGCGGACAGGGGTCCTATAATTCACCCCTCCACTTT
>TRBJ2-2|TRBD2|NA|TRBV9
CASSPRLAGGVGELFF
TGTGCCAGCAGCCCCCGACTAGCGGGAGGGGTCGGGGAGCTGTTTTTT
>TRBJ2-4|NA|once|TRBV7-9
CASSPIDIVKAKNIQYF
TGTGCCAGCAGCCCTATAGACATCGTTAAAGCCAAAAACATTCAGTACTTC
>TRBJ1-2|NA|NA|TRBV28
CASSWGHGYTF
TGTGCCAGCAGTTGGGGCCATGGCTACACCTTC
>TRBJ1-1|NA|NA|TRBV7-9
CASSLTDRPDAFF
TGTGCCAGCAGCCTTACCGACAGACCTGACGCTTTCTTT
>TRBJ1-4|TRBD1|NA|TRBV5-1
CASSLVGTANEKLFF
TGCGCCAGCAGCTTGGTTGGGACAGCTAATGAAAAACTGTTTTTT
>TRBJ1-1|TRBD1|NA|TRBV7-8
CASTRDRNTEAFF
TGTGCCAGCACCCGGGACAGGAACACTGAAGCTTTCTTT
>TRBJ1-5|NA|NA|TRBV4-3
CASSQEAANQPQHF
TGCGCCAGCAGCCAAGAGGCGGCCAATCAGCCCCAGCATTTT
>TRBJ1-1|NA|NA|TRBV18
CASSPQWQAEAFF
TGTGCCAGCTCACCACAATGGCAGGCTGAAGCTTTCTTT
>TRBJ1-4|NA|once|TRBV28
CASSEDREKLFF
TGTGCCAGCAGTGAAGACAGGGAAAAACTGTTTTTT
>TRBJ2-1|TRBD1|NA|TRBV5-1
CASSPTAGTGSYNEQFF
TGCGCCAGCAGCCCTACCGCCGGGACAGGGTCCTACAATGAGCAGTTCTTC
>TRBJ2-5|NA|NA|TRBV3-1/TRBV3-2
CASSHGQETQYF
TGTGCCAGCAGCCACGGCCAAGAGACCCAGTACTTC
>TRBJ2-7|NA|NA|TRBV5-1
CASSLAPAGSYEQYF
TGCGCCAGCAGCTTGGCTCCGGCAGGAAGTTACGAGCAGTACTTC
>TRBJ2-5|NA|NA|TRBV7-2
CASSLAREETQYF
TGTGCCAGCAGCTTAGCCCGGGAAGAGACCCAGTACTTC
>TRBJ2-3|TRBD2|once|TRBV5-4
CASSSYSGNTDTQYF
TGTGCCAGCAGCTCTTATAGCGGGAACACAGATACGCAGTATTTT
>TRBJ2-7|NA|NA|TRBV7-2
CASSLGGYGQTPYEQYF
TGTGCCAGCAGCTTAGGGGGTTACGGACAGACCCCCTACGAGCAGTACTTC
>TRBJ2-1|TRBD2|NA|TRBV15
CATSRPGLADSYNEQFF
TGTGCCACCAGCAGACCTGGACTAGCGGACTCCTACAATGAGCAGTTCTTC
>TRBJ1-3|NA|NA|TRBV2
CASSEYGLSGNTIYF
TGTGCCAGCAGTGAATATGGACTCTCTGGAAACACCATATATTTT
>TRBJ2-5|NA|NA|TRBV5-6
CASSLVQIRQTQYF
TGTGCCAGCAGCTTAGTACAGATCCGCCAGACCCAGTACTTC
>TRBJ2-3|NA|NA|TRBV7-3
CASSPGGFSTDTQYF
TGTGCCAGCAGCCCGGGTGGGTTTAGCACAGATACGCAGTATTTT
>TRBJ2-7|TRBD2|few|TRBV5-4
CASSLGTSERQYF
TGTGCCAGCAGCCTAGGGACTAGCGAGCGGCAGTACTTC
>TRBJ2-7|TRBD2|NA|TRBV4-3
CASSQGGEGKTYEQYF
TGCGCCAGCAGCCAGGGCGGGGAGGGGAAAACCTACGAGCAGTACTTC
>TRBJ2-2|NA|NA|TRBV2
CASTSQGIPGELFF
TGTGCCAGCACCTCGCAGGGGATCCCCGGGGAGCTGTTTTTT
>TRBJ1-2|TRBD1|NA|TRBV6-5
CASHGTGGNYGYTF
TGTGCCAGTCACGGGACAGGGGGGAACTATGGCTACACCTTC
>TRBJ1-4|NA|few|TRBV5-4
CASSSGQQEVEKLFF
TGTGCCAGCAGCTCCGGACAGCAAGAAGTAGAAAAACTGTTTTTT
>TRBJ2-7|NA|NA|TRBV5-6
CASGSIYEQYF
TGTGCCAGCGGGAGCATCTACGAGCAGTACTTC
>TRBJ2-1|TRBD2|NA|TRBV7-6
CASSLSPAGGHRGEQFF
TGTGCCAGCAGCTTAAGCCCCGCGGGGGGGCATCGGGGTGAGCAGTTCTTC